Included here is one T cell receptor (beta chain) sequence, with context. One end of the junction does not line up with germline, which may come from a read error. The sample contains more than one DNA sequence encoding this CDR3. This entry comes from a study of T cell changes during pregnancy in multiple sclerosis. Per germline, CDR1 KGHSH and CDR2 LQKENI. The CDR3 is made up of 13 amino acids. Sequencing used immunoSEQ multiplex PCR; TCRdb keeps in-frame clones, though not all of them. The sample yields 56,000 or so clones, roughly nine tenths seen once. J is TRBJ2-2 and V is TRBV18; D possibly corresponds to TRBD2 (5 bases). This TCR came from a female donor with multiple sclerosis, enrolled in a pregnancy study. This specimen was CD4+ T cells from peripheral blood mononuclear cells, taken in the third trimester of pregnancy. The CDR3 loop is CASSPSLTGELFF. The CDR3 DNA sequence: TGTGCCAGCTCACCGTCTTTGACCGGGGAGCTATTTTTT. The whole variable domain, filled in from reference TRBV18 and TRBJ2-2, reads NAGVMQNPRHLVRRRGQEARLRCSPMKGHSHVYWYRQLPEEGLKFMVYLQKENIIDESGMPKERFSAEFPKEGPSILRIQQVVRGDSAAYFCASSPSLTGELFFGEGSRLTVL.